These T cell receptor beta chains were read from a single sample in a study of a mutant IDH1 vaccine in newly diagnosed glioma. The protocol was immunoSEQ multiplex PCR, while the TCRdb copy is restricted to in-frame clones and leaves out a portion. The table includes 30,000 to 35,000 clones, about 90% detected once. Antigen specificity for these receptors is unknown. The sequencing here drew on PBMCs, taken from a glioma patient whose treatment included an IDH1 peptide vaccine. These receptors all stem from a man between 18 and 35 years old with glioma. CDR3s include the opening cysteine and the closing phenylalanine or tryptophan. The D gene is left open where the match is weak. The size entry is marked missing in some rows and otherwise reads once, few, many or a size class.

v_call: TRBV7-8; clone_size: .; j_call: TRBJ1-5; d_call: .; cdr3_nt: TGTGCCAGCACCTTCGGGGTGGCCCGTCAGCCCCAGCATTTT; cdr3_aa: CASTFGVARQPQHF
v_call: TRBV5-1; clone_size: few; j_call: TRBJ1-1; d_call: .; cdr3_nt: TGCGCCAGCAGCTTGACCGGGTATGCCACTGAAGCTTTCTTT; cdr3_aa: CASSLTGYATEAFF
v_call: TRBV6-1; clone_size: .; j_call: TRBJ1-1; d_call: .; cdr3_nt: TGTGCCAGCAGTGAAGTCGGGGATCCCGGGAGGAAGAACACTGAAGCTTTCTTT; cdr3_aa: CASSEVGDPGRKNTEAFF
v_call: TRBV29-1; clone_size: .; j_call: TRBJ2-5; d_call: .; cdr3_nt: TGCAGCGTTGGACAGAGACTACAAGAGACCCAGTACTTC; cdr3_aa: CSVGQRLQETQYF
v_call: TRBV30; clone_size: .; j_call: TRBJ1-1; d_call: .; cdr3_nt: TGTGCCTGGAGTGTGGGGGGTTCGACAGCAAGAATCCTGAGGACTGAAGCTTTCTTT; cdr3_aa: CAWSVGGSTARILRTEAFF
v_call: TRBV7-2; clone_size: .; j_call: TRBJ2-1; d_call: .; cdr3_nt: TGTGCCAGCAGCTGGGGGCGGGGCAATGAGCAGTTCTTC; cdr3_aa: CASSWGRGNEQFF
v_call: TRBV6-6; clone_size: .; j_call: TRBJ2-4; d_call: .; cdr3_nt: TGTGCCAGCCAAGGACAGACCCTTGCCAAAAACATTCAGTACTTC; cdr3_aa: CASQGQTLAKNIQYF
v_call: TRBV7-8; clone_size: .; j_call: TRBJ2-7; d_call: .; cdr3_nt: TGTGCCAGCAGCCCTAGGCGCACGAAGCCCTACGAGCAGTACTTC; cdr3_aa: CASSPRRTKPYEQYF
v_call: TRBV27; clone_size: .; j_call: TRBJ2-7; d_call: TRBD1; cdr3_nt: TGTGCCAGCAGTGGCCCCGGGACAGGCTACGAGCAGTACTTC; cdr3_aa: CASSGPGTGYEQYF
v_call: TRBV28; clone_size: .; j_call: TRBJ1-3; d_call: .; cdr3_nt: TGTGCCAGCAGTCCCCCAGGGGTTTCTGGAAACACCATATATTTT; cdr3_aa: CASSPPGVSGNTIYF
v_call: TRBV5-4; clone_size: .; j_call: TRBJ1-1; d_call: .; cdr3_nt: TGTGCCAGCATGCCAACTGGGGGAGGCGTGGACACTGAAGCTTTCTTT; cdr3_aa: CASMPTGGGVDTEAFF
v_call: TRBV4-2; clone_size: .; j_call: TRBJ2-1; d_call: .; cdr3_nt: TGTGCCAGCAGCCAAGGTGACCGGCCCCCCTACAATGAGCAGTTCTTC; cdr3_aa: CASSQGDRPPYNEQFF
v_call: TRBV10-3; clone_size: once; j_call: TRBJ2-7; d_call: TRBD1; cdr3_nt: TGTGCCATCAGTTCCGCCGGGGGGACAGGGTACGAGCAGTACTTC; cdr3_aa: CAISSAGGTGYEQYF
v_call: TRBV6-5; clone_size: few; j_call: TRBJ1-1; d_call: .; cdr3_nt: TGTGCCAGCAGTTACTCATCGCTAAACACTGAAGCTTTCTTT; cdr3_aa: CASSYSSLNTEAFF
v_call: TRBV28; clone_size: .; j_call: TRBJ1-2; d_call: .; cdr3_nt: TGTGCCAGCAACATAAGAACTAACTATGGCTACACCTTC; cdr3_aa: CASNIRTNYGYTF
v_call: TRBV7-9; clone_size: .; j_call: TRBJ2-1; d_call: .; cdr3_nt: TGTGCCAGCAGCACGCCCCGTGGCTACAATGAGCAGTTCTTC; cdr3_aa: CASSTPRGYNEQFF
v_call: TRBV7-9; clone_size: .; j_call: TRBJ1-2; d_call: TRBD1; cdr3_nt: TGTGCCAGCAGCTCCGGGACAGGGAAGGGCTACACCTTC; cdr3_aa: CASSSGTGKGYTF
v_call: TRBV18; clone_size: .; j_call: TRBJ2-7; d_call: .; cdr3_nt: TGTGCCAGCTCACAACTTTTGGGGGGACACACCTACGAGCAGTACTTC; cdr3_aa: CASSQLLGGHTYEQYF
v_call: TRBV6-6; clone_size: .; j_call: TRBJ2-7; d_call: .; cdr3_nt: TGTGCCAGCAGTTACTCTGAGGACCGCCGGGGAGAGTGTTTCTTC; cdr3_aa: CASSYSEDRRGECFF
v_call: TRBV5-1; clone_size: .; j_call: TRBJ2-5; d_call: .; cdr3_nt: TGCGCCAGCAGCAGGGGGGACAGCCGAGGGGAGACCCAGTACTTC; cdr3_aa: CASSRGDSRGETQYF
v_call: TRBV25-1; clone_size: .; j_call: TRBJ1-1; d_call: .; cdr3_nt: TGTGCCAGCAGTGCGATAGGACAGAACACTGAAGCTTTCTTT; cdr3_aa: CASSAIGQNTEAFF
v_call: TRBV6-5; clone_size: once; j_call: TRBJ1-3; d_call: .; cdr3_nt: TGTGCCAGCAGACCACAGGGTGTTACGGGAAACACCATATATTTT; cdr3_aa: CASRPQGVTGNTIYF
v_call: TRBV6-6; clone_size: .; j_call: TRBJ1-4; d_call: .; cdr3_nt: TGTGCCAGCAGTTACTTGGGACGGAATGAAAAACTGTTTTTT; cdr3_aa: CASSYLGRNEKLFF
v_call: TRBV30; clone_size: .; j_call: TRBJ2-7; d_call: .; cdr3_nt: TGTGCCGGCGGTTTCTACGAGCAGTACTTC; cdr3_aa: CAGGFYEQYF
v_call: TRBV9; clone_size: .; j_call: TRBJ2-2; d_call: .; cdr3_nt: TGTGCCAGCAGGGAGGGGGCAGGGCCGAACACCGGGGAGCTGTTTTTT; cdr3_aa: CASREGAGPNTGELFF
v_call: TRBV19; clone_size: .; j_call: TRBJ1-1; d_call: .; cdr3_nt: TGTGCCAGTAGTATAGGGACAGCGAACACTGAAGCTTTCTTT; cdr3_aa: CASSIGTANTEAFF
v_call: TRBV10-3; clone_size: .; j_call: TRBJ2-5; d_call: .; cdr3_nt: TGTGCCATCAGTGAGATAGGGGGGGGTGAGACCCAGTACTTC; cdr3_aa: CAISEIGGGETQYF
v_call: TRBV4-2; clone_size: .; j_call: TRBJ2-2; d_call: TRBD1; cdr3_nt: TGTGCCAGCAGCCAGAACCACAGGGGATTCGGGAACACCGGGGAGCTGTTTTTT; cdr3_aa: CASSQNHRGFGNTGELFF
v_call: TRBV30; clone_size: .; j_call: TRBJ1-4; d_call: .; cdr3_nt: TGTGCCTGGAGAAGGGACGCGGATGAAAAACTGTTTTTT; cdr3_aa: CAWRRDADEKLFF
v_call: TRBV19; clone_size: .; j_call: TRBJ2-1; d_call: TRBD2; cdr3_nt: TGTGCCAGTAGTATCCGGGAGGGCCGCAATGAGCAGTTCTTC; cdr3_aa: CASSIREGRNEQFF
v_call: TRBV6-6; clone_size: .; j_call: TRBJ2-1; d_call: TRBD1; cdr3_nt: TGTGCCAGCAGTGACCGGGACAGGGGCTACAATGAGCAGTTCTTC; cdr3_aa: CASSDRDRGYNEQFF
v_call: TRBV30; clone_size: once; j_call: TRBJ2-5; d_call: TRBD2; cdr3_nt: TGTGCCTGGAGTGACGGGGGGGGGTCAGAGACCCAGTACTTC; cdr3_aa: CAWSDGGGSETQYF
v_call: TRBV9; clone_size: .; j_call: TRBJ2-5; d_call: TRBD1; cdr3_nt: TGTGCCAGCAGCGTAGGGACAGGGGAGGAGACCCAGTACTTC; cdr3_aa: CASSVGTGEETQYF
v_call: TRBV18; clone_size: .; j_call: TRBJ1-1; d_call: .; cdr3_nt: TGTGCCAGCTCGCTTGGCATGAACACTGAAGCTTTCTTT; cdr3_aa: CASSLGMNTEAFF
v_call: TRBV5-6; clone_size: once; j_call: TRBJ1-1; d_call: TRBD1; cdr3_nt: TGTGCCAGCAGCAAACGACAGGGCGCCCAACATGAAGCTTTCTTT; cdr3_aa: CASSKRQGAQHEAFF
v_call: TRBV29-1; clone_size: .; j_call: TRBJ2-1; d_call: TRBD2; cdr3_nt: TGCAGCGTTGAAGCTAGCGGGAGTATAAATGAGCAGTTCTTC; cdr3_aa: CSVEASGSINEQFF
v_call: TRBV29-1; clone_size: .; j_call: TRBJ1-1; d_call: TRBD1; cdr3_nt: TGCAGCGTTGCGGGACAGATCAAACCCTTGAACACTGAAGCTTTCTTT; cdr3_aa: CSVAGQIKPLNTEAFF
v_call: TRBV6-5; clone_size: .; j_call: TRBJ2-2; d_call: .; cdr3_nt: TGTGCCAGCAGTTACTCGAGCTCCGGCGACACCGGGGAGCTGTTTTTT; cdr3_aa: CASSYSSSGDTGELFF
v_call: TRBV7-9; clone_size: .; j_call: TRBJ2-7; d_call: TRBD2; cdr3_nt: TGTGCCAGCAGCCCAGGACAGACGGGACTAGCGGTGTACGAGCAGTACTTC; cdr3_aa: CASSPGQTGLAVYEQYF
v_call: TRBV4-3; clone_size: few; j_call: TRBJ2-7; d_call: .; cdr3_nt: TGCGCCAGCAGCCAAGGATGTTGGGACTGCCGAGGGGACGAGCAGTACTTC; cdr3_aa: CASSQGCWDCRGDEQYF
v_call: TRBV25-1; clone_size: .; j_call: TRBJ1-5; d_call: .; cdr3_nt: TGTGCCAGCAGTGAATACGGCCGCAATCAGCCCCAGCATTTT; cdr3_aa: CASSEYGRNQPQHF
v_call: TRBV5-6; clone_size: .; j_call: TRBJ2-5; d_call: .; cdr3_nt: TGTGCCAGCAGCCAGAGGAGGGACCAAGAGACCCAGTACTTC; cdr3_aa: CASSQRRDQETQYF
v_call: TRBV4-3; clone_size: .; j_call: TRBJ1-1; d_call: .; cdr3_nt: TGCGCCAGCAGCCAGTTATGGAACACTGAAGCTTTCTTT; cdr3_aa: CASSQLWNTEAFF